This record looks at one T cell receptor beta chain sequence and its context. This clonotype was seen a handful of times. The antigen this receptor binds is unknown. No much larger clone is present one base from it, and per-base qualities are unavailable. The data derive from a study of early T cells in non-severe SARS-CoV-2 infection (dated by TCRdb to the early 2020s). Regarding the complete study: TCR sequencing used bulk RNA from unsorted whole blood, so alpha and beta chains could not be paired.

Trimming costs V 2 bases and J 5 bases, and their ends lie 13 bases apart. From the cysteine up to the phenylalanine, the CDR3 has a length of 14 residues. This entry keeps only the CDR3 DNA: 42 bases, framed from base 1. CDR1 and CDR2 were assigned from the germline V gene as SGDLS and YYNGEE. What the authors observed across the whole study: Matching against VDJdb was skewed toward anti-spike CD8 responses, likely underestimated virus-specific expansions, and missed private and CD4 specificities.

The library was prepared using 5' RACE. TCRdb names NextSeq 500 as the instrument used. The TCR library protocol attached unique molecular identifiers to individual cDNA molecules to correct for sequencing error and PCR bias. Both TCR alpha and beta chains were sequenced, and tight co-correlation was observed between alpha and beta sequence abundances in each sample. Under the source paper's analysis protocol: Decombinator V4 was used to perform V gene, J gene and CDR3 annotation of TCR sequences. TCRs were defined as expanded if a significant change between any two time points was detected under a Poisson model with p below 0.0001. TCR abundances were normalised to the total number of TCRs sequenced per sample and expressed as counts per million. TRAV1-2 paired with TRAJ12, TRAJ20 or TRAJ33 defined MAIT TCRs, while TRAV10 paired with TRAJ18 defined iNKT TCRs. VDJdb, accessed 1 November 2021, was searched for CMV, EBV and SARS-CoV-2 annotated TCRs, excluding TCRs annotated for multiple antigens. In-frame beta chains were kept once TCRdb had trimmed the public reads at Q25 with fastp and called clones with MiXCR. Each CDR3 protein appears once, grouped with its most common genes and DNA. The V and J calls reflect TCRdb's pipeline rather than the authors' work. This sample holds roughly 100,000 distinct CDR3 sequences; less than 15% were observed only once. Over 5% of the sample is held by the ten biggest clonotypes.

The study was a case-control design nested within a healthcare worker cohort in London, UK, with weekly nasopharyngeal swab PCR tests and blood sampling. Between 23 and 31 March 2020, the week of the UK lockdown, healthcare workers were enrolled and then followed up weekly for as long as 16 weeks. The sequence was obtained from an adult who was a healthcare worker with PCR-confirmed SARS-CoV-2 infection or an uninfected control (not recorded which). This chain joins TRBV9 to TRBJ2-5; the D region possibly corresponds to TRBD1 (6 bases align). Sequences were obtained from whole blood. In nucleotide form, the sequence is TGTGCCAGCAGCGTTGGAGGAGGACAGGAGACCCAGTACTTC. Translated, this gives CASSVGGGQETQYF.